The 25 T cell receptor beta chains below come from one sample, sequenced in a study of cytomegalovirus exposure and HLA in healthy donors. Amplification used 60 Vbeta primers and 13 Jbeta primers. Generated by immunoSEQ multiplex PCR, the TCRdb table keeps only in-frame clones and is missing some. The data hold approximately 160,000 clones, with roughly 75% observed a single time. The sample taken for sequencing was PBMCs. The source of these receptors is a male donor in good health and CMV-seronegative.

V is TRBV9 and J is TRBJ1-1; D uncertain. The CDR3 is made up of 16 amino acids. Trimming cost V 0 bases and J 1 base, with 13 bases left between them. Germline CDR1 and CDR2: SGDLS and YYNGEE. The CDR3 coding sequence is TGTGCCAGCAGCGTAGACCCCAGTGGAGCGAACACTGAAGCTTTCTTT. It is translated as CASSVDPSGANTEAFF.

V usage is TRBV18 and J usage is TRBJ1-5; D remains ambiguous. The CDR3 is 14 residues long. Looked up from germline, CDR1 is KGHSH and CDR2 is LQKENI. Trimming removed 3 bases at V and 0 bases at J, with 6 bases between. The CDR3 bases are TGTGCCAGCTCACCGGTCTATAGCAATCAGCCCCAGCATTTT. Protein sequence: CASSPVYSNQPQHF.

This clone was seen just once. The J gene is TRBJ2-5, the V gene TRBV5-1, with TRBD1 matching 7 bases. The CDR3 sequence is 13 residues long. The V gene end was trimmed by 4 bases and the J gene end by 5 bases; junction bases not matched to a gene: 5. The germline V gene encodes CDR1 SGHRS and CDR2 YFSETQ. As DNA, the CDR3 is TGCGCCAGCAGCCCAAGGGGGCCGGAGACCCAGTACTTC. It encodes CASSPRGPETQYF.

A few counts support this clone. The CDR3 nucleotides read TGTGCCAGCAGGGGACAGGGGGCTGGGACCGGGGAGCTGTTTTTT. Its translation: CASRGQGAGTGELFF. The chain links TRBV27 to TRBJ2-2; the match to TRBD1 covers 12 bases. The J segment lost 5 bases and the V segment lost 6 bases, leaving 4 bases of the junction unmatched. There are 15 residues in the CDR3. Per germline, CDR1 MNHEY and CDR2 SMNVEV (reference sequence).

The rearrangement links TRBV9 to TRBJ2-2, with 7 bases aligning to TRBD2. Germline CDR1 is SGDLS and CDR2 is YYNGEE. The J segment lost 4 bases and the V segment lost 2 bases, leaving 5 bases of the junction unmatched. The CDR3 is made up of 15 amino acids. The CDR3, as DNA: TGTGCCAGCAGCGTCCGCGCTAGCGGCACCGGGGAGCTGTTTTTT. Amino acid sequence: CASSVRASGTGELFF.

V gene TRBV6-5 combines with J gene TRBJ2-1; no firm D call. The CDR3 spans 14 residues. Germline-derived CDR1 and CDR2 are MNHEY and SVGAGI. With 7 bases removed from V and 0 bases from J, the gap between germline ends came to 10 bases. The CDR3 nucleotides are TGTGCCAGCACCTACCGTAGCTCCTACAATGAGCAGTTCTTC. Amino acids: CASTYRSSYNEQFF.

The V and J genes are TRBV6-6 and TRBJ2-2; perhaps TRBD2 as D (7 bases). The CDR3 loop spans 13 amino acids. CDR1 is MNHNY and CDR2 is SVGAGI in the germline V gene (reference sequence). V was shortened by 10 bases and J by 4 bases, with 13 bases between the two germline ends. The CDR3 bases are TGTGCCACGGCGCGGGGGCCCACCGGGGAGCTGTTTTTT. The encoded protein is CATARGPTGELFF.

This clone was observed a single time. The gene calls are TRBV6-5 and TRBJ2-4; the D gene is possibly TRBD2 (5 bases). Germline values: CDR1 MNHEY, CDR2 SVGAGI. V shed 1 base and J shed 3 bases, with 10 bases lying between them. CDR3 size: 15 residues. The CDR3 is CASSYYEGSKNIQYF. DNA for the CDR3: TGTGCCAGCAGTTACTACGAGGGTAGCAAAAACATTCAGTACTTC.

V and J are TRBV6-5 and TRBJ1-1, with 8 bases lining up with TRBD1. The CDR3 runs 12 residues. Looked up from germline, CDR1 is MNHEY and CDR2 is SVGAGI. V gave up 4 bases and J gave up 10 bases; unmatched junction bases: 5. Here the CDR3 reads CASSLGQGGAFF. The CDR3 DNA sequence: TGTGCCAGCAGTTTAGGACAGGGCGGAGCTTTCTTT.

V gene TRBV28 combines with J gene TRBJ1-5, with D tentatively TRBD1 (5 bases). This CDR3 region has 16 residues. From germline, CDR1 is MDHEN and CDR2 SYDVKM. V was cut by 7 bases and J by 0 bases, with 16 bases left in between. The CDR3 nucleotides are TGTGCCAGCACCCCCCGGGACTACTATAGCAATCAGCCCCAGCATTTT. Its protein is CASTPRDYYSNQPQHF.

The V and J genes are TRBV18 and TRBJ1-5; 12 positions agree with TRBD1. Germline values: CDR1 KGHSH, CDR2 LQKENI. V was pared by 3 bases and J by 2 bases, with 8 bases of the junction left unmatched. The CDR3 extends over 18 amino acids. CDR3 loop: CASSPSQGQGAGNQPQHF. The CDR3 nucleotides read TGTGCCAGCTCACCCTCCCAGGGACAGGGGGCCGGCAATCAGCCCCAGCATTTT.

This chain connects TRBV5-1 to TRBJ2-7, with D maybe TRBD1 (5 bases). Looked up from germline, CDR1 is SGHRS and CDR2 is YFSETQ. V lost 0 bases and J 0 bases, leaving 7 bases between the germline ends. The CDR3 runs to 14 residues. The CDR3 DNA is TGCGCCAGCAGCTTGGAAGGGGTCTCCTACGAGCAGTACTTC. This sequence encodes CASSLEGVSYEQYF. Complete variable domain (other parts from reference TRBV5-1 and TRBJ2-7): KAGVTQTPRYLIKTRGQQVTLSCSPISGHRSVSWYQQTPGQGLQFLFEYFSETQRNKGNFPGRFSGRQFSNSRSEMNVSTLELGDSALYLCASSLEGVSYEQYFGPGTRLTVT.

This sequence joins TRBV6-6 and TRBJ1-4; a possible D gene is TRBD1 (5 bases). V dropped 8 bases and J dropped 4 bases, with 8 bases sitting between them. The germline V gene encodes CDR1 MNHNY and CDR2 SVGAGI (reference sequence). This CDR3 is 12 amino acids long. CDR3: CASRQNNEKLFF. DNA of the CDR3: TGTGCCAGCCGACAGAATAATGAAAAACTGTTTTTT.

V and J are TRBV4-2 and TRBJ2-7; TRBD2 agrees at 9 bases. V lost 0 bases to trimming and J lost 4 bases; unmatched junction nucleotides: 10. CDR3 length: 17 amino acids. The germline gives CDR1 LGHNA, CDR2 YNFKEQ. CDR3 sequence (DNA): TGTGCCAGCAGCCAAGAGTTGATAGCGGGAGTTAATTACGAGCAGTACTTC. Translated: CASSQELIAGVNYEQYF.

The chain links TRBV6-4 to TRBJ2-3, with 16 bases matching TRBD2. This CDR3 has 15 amino acids. V shed 6 bases and J 4 bases; nucleotides not matched to a gene: 1. In germline, CDR1 is MRHNA, CDR2 SNTAGT. This CDR3 is CASSGTSGGADTQYF. CDR3 nucleotide sequence: TGTGCCAGCAGCGGGACTAGCGGGGGGGCAGATACGCAGTATTTT.

This chain uses TRBV4-1 with TRBJ2-4; 7 nucleotides match TRBD1. V shed 0 bases, J shed 4 bases, and the junction held 12 bases outside the gene matches. This CDR3 contains 18 residues. Germline V gene sequence: CDR1 MGHRA, CDR2 YSYEKL. CDR3 nucleotides: TGCGCCAGCAGCCAAGATAGGGGGCAGGGGAGAGCTAAAAACATTCAGTACTTC. Its protein is CASSQDRGQGRAKNIQYF.

In DNA form, the CDR3 reads TGCGCCAGCATGGGGACTAGCCTCCAAGAGACCCAGTACTTC. Its protein is CASMGTSLQETQYF. The rearrangement joins TRBV5-1 to TRBJ2-5; 9 nucleotides align to TRBD2. Germline V gene sequence: CDR1 SGHRS, CDR2 YFSETQ. CDR3 length: 14 amino acids. V lost 6 bases, J lost 1 base, and 4 bases stayed unmatched.

The chain employs TRBV5-6 and TRBJ1-4, with 9 positions matching TRBD1. Looked up from germline, CDR1 is SGHDT and CDR2 is YYEEEE. The CDR3 length is 17 residues. The V gene end was trimmed by 3 bases and the J gene end by 8 bases; junction bases not matched to a gene: 14. The CDR3 here is CASSSKTRDREGEKLFF. DNA of the CDR3: TGTGCCAGCAGCTCCAAGACCCGGGACAGGGAAGGGGAAAAACTGTTTTTT.

There are a few counts of this clone. The chain links TRBV6-6 to TRBJ2-3; possibly TRBD1 for D (6 bases). Germline V CDR1 and CDR2: MNHNY, SVGAGI (reference sequence). The CDR3 has 13 residues. V shed 6 bases and J shed 4 bases, with 11 bases lying between them. The CDR3 loop reads CASREQGSDTQYF. In DNA form, the CDR3 reads TGTGCCAGCAGGGAACAGGGCTCAGATACGCAGTATTTT.

The CDR3 is CASSSAGTSGNNEQFF. The DNA of the CDR3 is TGTGCCAGCAGCTCTGCGGGGACTAGCGGTAACAATGAGCAGTTCTTC. The chain employs TRBV7-2 and TRBJ2-1; 11 bases line up with TRBD2. CDR1 and CDR2 (germline): SGHTA, FQGNSA. There are 16 residues in the CDR3. V shed 4 bases, J shed 5 bases, and the junction held 7 bases outside the gene matches.

The rearrangement joins TRBV11-2 to TRBJ2-1; 7 bases agree with TRBD1. Germline loops: CDR1 SGHAT, CDR2 FQNNGV. The CDR3 totals 16 residues. J gave up 0 bases and V 5 bases, and 7 bases lay outside the gene matches. Written as DNA, the CDR3 is TGTGCCAGCAGCCTTACAGGGGTGAGCTCCTACAATGAGCAGTTCTTC. This gives the protein CASSLTGVSSYNEQFF.

The chain employs TRBV6-5 and TRBJ1-1; TRBD1 matches 8 bases. CDR3 length: 14 residues. The junction had 14 bases not matched to a gene; V was cut back by 6 bases and J by 11 bases. The V gene's germline CDR1 is MNHEY and CDR2 SVGAGI. In DNA, the CDR3 is TGTGCCAGCAGCAACCGACGACAGGGGAAAGGGGCTTTCTTT. Translated: CASSNRRQGKGAFF.

The chain uses TRBV2 and TRBJ2-3, with D possibly TRBD1 on 6 matching bases. CDR3 size: 15 residues. The V gene lost 5 bases and the J gene lost 2 bases, with 14 bases spanning the gap. Germline CDR1 is SNHLY and CDR2 is FYNNEI. DNA of the CDR3: TGTGCCAGCAGTAGAGACAGGACCATCACAGATACGCAGTATTTT. Translating it yields CASSRDRTITDTQYF.

The V and J genes are TRBV29-1 and TRBJ1-1; D unresolved. CDR1 and CDR2 from the germline V gene are SQVTM and ANQGSEA. The CDR3 has 13 amino acids. The germline V and J ends were trimmed by 7 bases and 4 bases, with 16 bases remaining between them. The CDR3, as DNA: TGCAGCGGGGGTGGGGAGTGGGGCACTGAAGCTTTCTTT. It is translated as CSGGGEWGTEAFF.

This chain joins TRBV25-1 and TRBJ1-2; TRBD1 agrees at 12 bases. V shed 2 bases and J 1 base; nucleotides not matched to a gene: 5. In germline, CDR1 is MGHDK, CDR2 SYGVNS. This CDR3 contains 17 residues. The CDR3 bases are TGTGCCAGCAGTGAAGGGACAGGGGGCCGGTTTAACTATGGCTACACCTTC. Encoded protein: CASSEGTGGRFNYGYTF.